Each of the 12 T cell receptor beta chains below was sequenced from the same sample in a study of low-dose radiotherapy and immunotherapy resistance in tumors. Alpha- and beta-chain coverage of first-strand cDNA came from TRAV- and TRBV-specific primers. TCR amplification used around 20 PCR cycles, a constant-region primer and a V-primer adapter. A single record per CDR3 protein comes from TCRdb applying MiXCR to the reads. The sample carries 80,000 to 90,000 distinct CDR3 sequences, 15% to 20% recorded once. Indicated time point: before trial treatment. Sequences were derived from PBMCs, sampled before treatment. These receptors originate from a male donor with prostate cancer.

This clonotype was observed many times. V gene TRBV10-3 combines with J gene TRBJ2-5; 10 bases agree with TRBD2. The CDR3 is made up of 13 amino acids. In germline, CDR1 is ENHRY, CDR2 SYGVKD. V lost 7 bases to trimming and J lost 3 bases; unmatched junction nucleotides: 2. CDR3 loop: CAITSGGEETQYF. CDR3 coding DNA: TGTGCCATCACTAGCGGGGGTGAAGAGACCCAGTACTTC.

The chain has TRBV21-1 and TRBJ2-6; the D call in the table, TRBD1, was not verified against the DNA. TRBV21-1 is described as a pseudogene. This CDR3 has 19 amino acids. The CDR3 loop is CASSKGAGTAISGANVLTF. Written as DNA, the CDR3 is TGTGCCAGCAGCAAAGGGGCGGGTACGGCTATCTCTGGGGCCAACGTCCTGACTTTC.

V is TRBV5-8 and J is TRBJ2-7; 13 bases fit TRBD2. Germline trimming cut 2 bases from V and 5 bases from J; bases unmatched to any gene: 4. The CDR3 contains 15 residues. Germline CDR1 and CDR2: SGHTS and YDEGEE. The CDR3 sequence: CASSFTSGGADEQYF. Written as DNA, the CDR3 is TGTGCCAGCAGCTTTACTAGCGGGGGGGCTGACGAGCAGTACTTC.

Ten or more counts support this clonotype. The gene calls are TRBV5-6 and TRBJ1-1; D uncertain. The CDR3 has 14 residues. CDR1 SGHDT and CDR2 YYEEEE come from the germline V gene. The ends were cut back, 1 base at V and 4 bases at J, with 11 bases in the middle. CDR3 residues: CASSLMGYGTEAFF. In nucleotides, the CDR3 is TGTGCCAGCAGCTTGATGGGGTACGGCACTGAAGCTTTCTTT.

The chain is built from TRBV12-3 or TRBV12-4 and TRBJ1-2; 10 bases align to TRBD1. This CDR3 contains 14 residues. Trimming took 5 bases from V and 5 from J; bases not matched to a gene: 5. The CDR3 here is CASSHRTGGYGYTF. In DNA form, the CDR3 reads TGTGCCAGCAGTCATCGGACAGGGGGATATGGCTACACCTTC.

This clonotype appeared many times. The V and J genes are TRBV12-3 or TRBV12-4 and TRBJ1-5, with unresolved D. CDR3 length equals 12 residues. The V end lost 2 bases, the J end lost 5 bases, and 4 bases lay between the germline ends. This chain's CDR3 is CASSLSDQPQHF. As DNA, the CDR3 is TGTGCCAGCAGTTTAAGCGATCAGCCCCAGCATTTT.

On this clonotype itself: No conserved phenylalanine or tryptophan is present at the end of the CDR3, so a read error is the likely explanation. This chain joins TRBV9 and TRBJ1-6, with a tentative D call TRBD1 (5 bases). This CDR3 is 14 amino acids long. Germline V gives CDR1 SGDLS, CDR2 YYNGEE. CDR3 nucleotide sequence: TGTGCCGGCAGAGAAGGGGTTACGGATTCACCCCTCCACCTT. Translating gives CAGREGVTDSPLHL.

In this sample, this clonotype turned up many times. The CDR3 loop is CASSLGRGNSPLHF. In DNA, the CDR3 is TGTGCCAGCAGCCTCGGCAGGGGTAATTCACCCCTCCACTTT. V is TRBV5-6 and J is TRBJ1-6; a weak D match, TRBD1 (6 bases). CDR1 is SGHDT and CDR2 is YYEEEE in the germline V gene. The CDR3 totals 14 residues. Trimming took off 4 bases at V and 6 bases at J, with 11 bases between the two ends.

In this sample, this clonotype turned up many times. This chain uses TRBV19 with TRBJ2-7; TRBD1 agrees at 9 bases. The V and J ends lost 5 bases and 5 bases, in that order; junction bases with no gene match: 4. Germline lookup yields CDR1 LNHDA and CDR2 SQIVND (reference sequence). The CDR3 spans 13 residues. The CDR3 reads CASSPGTGNEQYF. The CDR3, as DNA: TGTGCCAGTAGTCCCGGGACAGGGAACGAGCAGTACTTC.

This clonotype came up many times. The chain is built from TRBV7-9 and TRBJ1-1; no clear D gene. The CDR3 spans 14 residues. Looked up from germline, CDR1 is SEHNR and CDR2 is FQNEAQ (reference sequence). Trimming shortened V by 3 bases and J by 4 bases, and 12 bases separated the two germline ends. CDR3 protein: CASSLERVRTEAFF. The CDR3 bases are TGTGCCAGCAGCTTGGAGCGGGTTCGCACTGAAGCTTTCTTT. Full variable domain (outside the CDR3, taken from reference TRBV7-9 and TRBJ1-1): DTGVSQNPRHKITKRGQNVTFRCDPISEHNRLYWYRQTLGQGPEFLTYFQNEAQLEKSRLLSDRFSAERPKGSFSTLEIQRTEQGDSAMYLCASSLERVRTEAFFGQGTRLTVV.

The genes are TRBV10-3 and TRBJ2-5, with D possibly TRBD2 on 6 matching bases. Germline V gives CDR1 ENHRY, CDR2 SYGVKD. The CDR3 sequence is 14 residues long. The V and J ends lost 2 bases and 1 base respectively, with 8 bases between them. CDR3 in amino acids: CAISEGGGQETQYF. CDR3 DNA: TGTGCCATCAGTGAGGGGGGAGGCCAAGAGACCCAGTACTTC.

This clonotype showed up many times. The chain is built from TRBV2 and TRBJ1-6, with 7 bases matching TRBD1. The CDR3 totals 16 residues. Germline V gene sequence: CDR1 SNHLY, CDR2 FYNNEI. V lost 8 bases to trimming and J lost 0 bases; unmatched junction nucleotides: 7. CDR3 amino acids: CASADRASSYNSPLHF. Here the CDR3 DNA reads TGTGCCAGCGCAGACAGGGCTAGCTCCTATAATTCACCCCTCCACTTT. The full variable domain, in which reference TRBV2 and TRBJ1-6 provide the parts outside the CDR3, is EPEVTQTPSHQVTQMGQEVILRCVPISNHLYFYWYRQILGQKVEFLVSFYNNEISEKSEIFDDQFSVERPDGSNFTLKIRSTKLEDSAMYFCASADRASSYNSPLHFGNGTRLTVT.